The 12 T cell receptor beta chains given below trace back to one sample, sequenced in a study of shared clonotypes between healthy human individuals. Profiled with immunoSEQ multiplex PCR; TCRdb holds only in-frame clones, not every one. The profile covers 170,000 or so clones, with over 50% appearing a single time and about 10% taken by the ten largest. The sequenced sample consisted of memory CD4+ T cells sorted from blood. Subset reported: CD45RA-negative fraction. The receptors shown here come from a man between 25 and 39 years old in good health.

The rearrangement joins TRBV9 to TRBJ2-1; 7 bases line up with TRBD2. Losses at the gene ends were 0 bases for V and 10 bases for J; bases not matched to a gene: 10. The germline V gene has CDR1 SGDLS and CDR2 YYNGEE. The CDR3 has 15 residues. The CDR3 reads CASSVAGGSRGEQFF. In DNA form, the CDR3 reads TGTGCCAGCAGCGTAGCGGGCGGGAGCCGGGGGGAGCAGTTCTTC.

This chain uses TRBV28 with TRBJ2-1; D is ambiguous. Trimming stripped 1 base from V and 8 bases from J, with 9 bases between. Per germline, CDR1 MDHEN and CDR2 SYDVKM. CDR3 length equals 13 residues. CDR3 bases: TGTGCCAGCAGTTTATCGGGTTCTGATGAGCAGTTCTTC. Its protein product is CASSLSGSDEQFF.

This clone was seen a handful of times. This sequence joins TRBV18 and TRBJ2-6; TRBD1 aligns across 7 bases. CDR3 length: 19 amino acids. After removal of 3 bases from V and 4 bases from J, the junction contained 15 bases not matched to a gene. Germline V gene data show CDR1 as KGHSH and CDR2 as LQKENI. CDR3 residues: CASSPNRLITGDGANVLTF. CDR3 in DNA: TGTGCCAGCTCACCGAACCGTCTGATAACAGGGGACGGGGCCAACGTCCTGACTTTC.

The CDR3 sequence is CASSTSPGLAANEQFF. The CDR3 DNA follows: TGTGCCAGTAGTACCAGCCCGGGACTAGCGGCCAATGAGCAGTTCTTC. The chain joins TRBV19 to TRBJ2-1; 11 bases fit TRBD2. The CDR3 has 16 residues. CDR1 is LNHDA, CDR2 SQIVND, per germline (reference sequence). The ends lost 4 bases at V and 6 bases at J; junction bases unmatched: 8.

In its sample, this clone was seen many times. V is TRBV4-1 and J is TRBJ1-1; TRBD1 matches at 7 bases. The CDR3 runs to 17 residues. Germline loops: CDR1 MGHRA, CDR2 YSYEKL. Trimming at V came to 1 base and at J to 4 bases, leaving 12 bases not matched to a gene. CDR3 sequence: CASSQVITGVKATEAFF. CDR3 coding DNA: TGCGCCAGCAGCCAAGTCATCACAGGGGTTAAGGCCACTGAAGCTTTCTTT.

The V call is TRBV4-2, the J call TRBJ1-4, with a tentative D call TRBD1 (5 bases). The CDR3 is 14 amino acids. In germline, CDR1 is LGHNA, CDR2 YNFKEQ. V dropped 3 bases and J dropped 6 bases, with 11 bases sitting between them. The CDR3 protein is CASSQSGGHEKLFF. The CDR3 nucleotides are TGTGCCAGCAGCCAGAGCGGGGGTCATGAAAAACTGTTTTTT.

The genes are TRBV4-1 and TRBJ2-3; 9 positions agree with TRBD2. Germline loops: CDR1 MGHRA, CDR2 YSYEKL. This CDR3 is 17 amino acids long. The ends lost 1 base at V and 3 bases at J; junction bases unmatched: 8. CDR3 loop: CASSQVPGAGGTDTQYF. As DNA, the CDR3 is TGCGCCAGCAGCCAAGTCCCAGGGGCGGGAGGGACAGATACGCAGTATTTT.

This clone has more than one count but fewer than ten. The rearrangement joins TRBV13 to TRBJ2-1, with 9 bases matching TRBD2. V trimming: 3 bases; J trimming: 6 bases; junction bases outside the gene matches: 3. The CDR3 length is 14 residues. Germline V CDR1 and CDR2: PRHDT, FYEKMQ (reference sequence). The CDR3 nucleotides read TGTGCCAGCAGCTTTAGCGGGAGCTCCAATGAGCAGTTCTTC. It specifies CASSFSGSSNEQFF.

This clone appeared a few times. J is TRBJ2-1 and V is TRBV29-1; D remains unclear. Germline V gene data show CDR1 as SQVTM and CDR2 as ANQGSEA. The length of the CDR3 is 12 residues. Between the trimmed V and J ends, which lost 4 bases and 3 bases, there was a span of 7 bases. The CDR3 region has the DNA TGCAGCGTTGGGCACCTCTACAATGAGCAGTTCTTC. This translates into CSVGHLYNEQFF.

The rearrangement links TRBV2 to TRBJ1-2; D is uncertain. Germline V gives CDR1 SNHLY, CDR2 FYNNEI. This CDR3 contains 11 residues. Trimming pared 5 bases from V and 5 bases from J, leaving 6 bases between. As DNA, the CDR3 is TGTGCCAGCAGTTGGTCTTATGGCTACACCTTC. Encoded protein: CASSWSYGYTF.

Only a few counts were recorded for this clone. This chain uses TRBV5-8 with TRBJ1-1; the D gene is possibly TRBD1 (5 bases). This CDR3 region has 12 residues. Germline V gene sequence: CDR1 SGHTS, CDR2 YDEGEE. Trimming took off 3 bases at V and 6 bases at J, with 9 bases between the two ends. Here the CDR3 reads CASSWAQAEAFF. In nucleotides, the CDR3 is TGTGCCAGCAGCTGGGCACAGGCTGAAGCTTTCTTT. Drawing the rest from reference TRBV5-8 and TRBJ1-1, the complete variable domain is EAGVTQSPTHLIKTRGQQATLRCSPISGHTSVYWYQQALGLGLQFLLWYDEGEERNRGNFPPRFSGRQFPNYSSELNVNALELEDSALYLCASSWAQAEAFFGQGTRLTVV.

This chain uses TRBV30 with TRBJ2-5; weak D call: TRBD2 (5 bases). The V gene's germline CDR1 is GTSNPN and CDR2 SVGIG (reference sequence). CDR3 length: 11 amino acids. V was shortened by 5 bases and J by 7 bases, with 11 bases between the two germline ends. The DNA for the CDR3 is TGTGCCTGGGGACTTTTGGGGACCCAGTACTTC. It encodes CAWGLLGTQYF. Full variable domain (rest looked up from reference TRBV30 and TRBJ2-5): SQTIHQWPATLVQPVGSPLSLECTVEGTSNPNLYWYRQAAGRGLQLLFYSVGIGQISSEVPQNLSASRPQDRQFILSSKKLLLSDSGFYLCAWGLLGTQYFGPGTRLLVL.